This T cell receptor beta chain appears in the sequencing data of a study of neurological immune-mediated disorders. This clonotype appeared once. Trimming shortened V by 7 bases and J by 6 bases, and 19 bases separated the two germline ends. The CDR3 is 14 residues long. Per germline, CDR1 SQVTM and CDR2 ANQGSEA. The controls, all healthy individuals, were blood bank volunteers in Maryland, USA. Stored at -80 C, 2 million PBMCs were the source of the unsorted libraries. The cDNA was synthesized by means of template-switch 5'RACE, which was carried out with 10-nucleotide random UMIs. Every sequencing run produced over 160 million TCR-beta sequences, and the sequences from any one run covered 15-18 subjects. A single record per CDR3 protein comes from TCRdb applying MiXCR to the 5' RACE reads. In the table there are under 80,000 distinct CDR3 sequences, roughly an eighth of which are singletons.

This TCR was recovered from a woman in her fifties or sixties in good health. Specimen: PBMCs. This chain joins TRBV29-1 and TRBJ2-1, with D tentatively TRBD1 or TRBD2 (6 bases each). The CDR3 spells CSAEGHGVFNEQFF. The CDR3 DNA reads TGCAGCGCGGAGGGACATGGGGTTTTCAATGAGCAGTTCTTC.